This T cell receptor (beta chain) was captured by sequencing in a study of control samples from healthy donors and cancer patients. Clones were read by immunoSEQ multiplex PCR, and TCRdb kept only the in-frame ones, dropping some. The sample records some 90,000 clones, about nine tenths being singletons. Trimming cost V 4 bases and J 5 bases, with 14 bases left between them. In germline, CDR1 is KGHSH, CDR2 LQKENI. The CDR3 extends over 14 amino acids. The genes are TRBV18 and TRBJ1-1; perhaps TRBD1 as D (5 bases). Material for sequencing was blood. The receptor was isolated from a woman aged 25-40 years in good health. CDR3 in amino acids: CASSLGLGGTEAFF. CDR3 nucleotide sequence: TGTGCCAGCTCACTCGGGTTGGGGGGTACTGAAGCTTTCTTT.